The 20 T cell receptor beta chains listed next were all sequenced from one sample in a study of T cell responses to AZD1222 COVID-19 vaccine. Repertoires were generated with immunoSEQ multiplex PCR, while TCRdb's copy carries only in-frame clones and drops some. The sample carries about 79,000 clones, nearly 90% recorded once. This sample comprised peripheral blood, obtained 28 days after the second AZD1222 dose. All receptors derive from an adult who received the AZD1222 COVID-19 vaccine.

The chain has TRBV12-5 and TRBJ2-1; D not resolved. V was cut by 0 bases and J by 8 bases, with 8 bases left in between. Germline CDR1 LGHNT, CDR2 FRNRAP. The CDR3 has 13 amino acids. The CDR3 loop reads CASGLVINDEQFF. The CDR3 region has the DNA TGTGCTAGTGGTTTGGTAATTAATGATGAGCAGTTCTTC.

The chain uses TRBV7-6 and TRBJ1-5, with a tentative D call TRBD1 (5 bases). Germline V gene lookup returns CDR1 SGHVS and CDR2 FNYEAQ. CDR3 length: 13 residues. V was shortened by 5 bases and J by 4 bases, with 9 bases between the two germline ends. CDR3 sequence (DNA): TGTGCCAGCAGCGCGGACACTAATCAGCCCCAGCATTTT. Protein: CASSADTNQPQHF.

This chain links TRBV10-3 with TRBJ2-7; 7 nucleotides align to TRBD2. CDR1 ENHRY and CDR2 SYGVKD come from the germline V gene. This CDR3 has 15 residues. V lost 7 bases, J lost 2 bases, and 11 bases stayed unmatched. DNA of the CDR3: TGTGCCATCATGGAAACTAGCGAACCTCCCTACGAGCAGTACTTC. Translating it yields CAIMETSEPPYEQYF.

This clone was picked up a small number of times. The V call is TRBV7-3, the J call TRBJ2-2; possible D gene TRBD1, 6 bases. Deletions cut 5 bases from V and 0 bases from J, with 31 bases between. The CDR3 is 22 residues long. Germline V gene data show CDR1 as SGHTA and CDR2 as FQGTGA. The CDR3 sequence: CASSPHTVYRAGVPSNTGELFF. For the CDR3, the DNA is TGTGCCAGCAGCCCCCACACCGTATATCGGGCAGGGGTCCCATCGAACACCGGGGAGCTGTTTTTT.

The V gene is TRBV19, the J gene TRBJ1-5; D might be TRBD1 (5 bases). V shed 6 bases and J shed 2 bases, with 11 bases lying between them. Per the germline V gene, CDR1 is LNHDA and CDR2 is SQIVND (reference sequence). The CDR3 length is 14 residues. CDR3 in DNA: TGTGCCAGTAGAAGGGGCCGCCGCAATCAGCCCCAGCATTTT. Its translation: CASRRGRRNQPQHF.

This clone was detected only once. The chain is built from TRBV14 and TRBJ1-6; 7 nucleotides match TRBD1. Germline CDR1 reads SGHDN; CDR2 reads FVKESK. The CDR3 has 16 residues. V shed 6 bases, J shed 6 bases, and the junction held 11 bases outside the gene matches. The CDR3 coding sequence is TGTGCCAGCAGTCACGACATGACAGGGTTTAATTCACCCCTCCACTTT. Encoded protein: CASSHDMTGFNSPLHF.

J is TRBJ1-2 and V is TRBV3-1 (or the pseudogene TRBV3-2); D possibly corresponds to TRBD1 (5 bases). CDR1 is LGHDT and CDR2 is YNNKEL in the germline V gene (reference sequence). The V and J ends lost 1 base and 3 bases respectively, with 9 bases between them. CDR3 length: 14 residues. In DNA, the CDR3 is TGTGCCAGCAGCCAAGTGGGGGACTACTATGGCTACACCTTC. This gives the protein CASSQVGDYYGYTF.

The chain links TRBV19 to TRBJ1-5, with no clear D. Trimming took off 5 bases at V and 5 bases at J, with 19 bases between the two ends. The length of the CDR3 is 16 residues. Per the germline V gene, CDR1 is LNHDA and CDR2 is SQIVND (reference sequence). The CDR3 here is CASSPKRWEWDQPQHF. The CDR3 DNA follows: TGTGCCAGTAGTCCGAAAAGGTGGGAATGGGATCAGCCCCAGCATTTT.

The chain carries TRBV2 and TRBJ2-1; 12 bases align to TRBD2. CDR1 SNHLY and CDR2 FYNNEI come from the germline V gene. CDR3 length: 17 residues. Trimming removed 6 bases from V and 6 bases from J; junction bases left unmatched: 12. CDR3 residues: CASRPTPGLAGINEQFF. The CDR3 DNA is TGTGCCAGCAGACCCACGCCAGGACTAGCGGGAATCAATGAGCAGTTCTTC.

The rearrangement links TRBV9 to TRBJ1-3, with a weak D call TRBD1 (5 bases). Trimming took off 0 bases at V and 12 bases at J, with 16 bases between the two ends. CDR3 size: 14 residues. Looked up from germline, CDR1 is SGDLS and CDR2 is YYNGEE. This CDR3 reads CASSVVGGGDGIYF. The CDR3 DNA is TGTGCCAGCAGCGTAGTGGGGGGAGGAGATGGCATATATTTT.

This sequence joins TRBV15 and TRBJ1-4, with 7 bases aligning to TRBD1. The CDR3 is 16 amino acids. The V gene's germline CDR1 is LNHNV and CDR2 YYDKDF (reference sequence). Trimming took 0 bases from V and 8 from J; bases not matched to a gene: 9. The CDR3 spells CATSRDLGGYREKLFF. CDR3 nucleotides: TGTGCCACCAGCAGAGATTTAGGGGGCTATCGGGAAAAACTGTTTTTT.

This CDR3 reads CASSFMGAGANVLTF. For the CDR3, the DNA is TGTGCCAGCAGTTTCATGGGGGCTGGGGCCAACGTCCTGACTTTC. The chain couples TRBV6-2 or TRBV6-3 to TRBJ2-6; TRBD1 or TRBD2 may be the D gene (5 bases each). The CDR3 spans 15 residues. Germline CDR1 MNHEY, CDR2 SVGEGT. V lost 4 bases, J lost 2 bases, and 9 bases lay in between.

J is TRBJ2-7 and V is TRBV5-4; 13 bases are a match to TRBD2. This CDR3 has 15 amino acids. Per germline, CDR1 SGHNT and CDR2 YYREEE (reference sequence). The V gene end was trimmed by 4 bases and the J gene end by 4 bases; junction bases not matched to a gene: 5. The CDR3 here is CASSTMGLAGYEQYF. DNA of the CDR3: TGTGCCAGCAGCACAATGGGACTAGCGGGATACGAGCAGTACTTC.

This sequence joins TRBV11-3 and TRBJ1-2; D gene uncertain. The CDR3 totals 13 residues. Trimming cost V 5 bases and J 7 bases, with 14 bases left between them. The germline V gene encodes CDR1 SGHNT and CDR2 YENEEA. The CDR3 loop reads CASSPSSGRGYTF. CDR3 bases: TGTGCCAGCAGCCCCAGCAGCGGGCGTGGCTACACCTTC.

The genes are TRBV27 and TRBJ1-6, with unresolved D. CDR1 and CDR2 from the germline V gene are MNHEY and SMNVEV (reference sequence). V was shortened by 3 bases and J by 9 bases, with 18 bases between the two germline ends. CDR3 size: 16 residues. CDR3 region: CASSFTRGPIPSPLHF. CDR3 coding DNA: TGTGCCAGCAGTTTTACACGAGGTCCAATTCCTTCACCCCTCCACTTT.

The CDR3 region is CASSQDRGDGADTQYF. CDR3 DNA: TGTGCCAGCAGCCAAGATAGGGGGGATGGGGCAGATACGCAGTATTTT. The chain is built from TRBV3-1 (or the pseudogene TRBV3-2) and TRBJ2-3; D tentatively fits TRBD1 or TRBD2 (6 bases each). Germline V lookup: CDR1 LGHDT, CDR2 YNNKEL (reference sequence). The CDR3 has 16 residues. Trimming stripped 0 bases from V and 4 bases from J, with 14 bases between.

The chain uses TRBV10-3 and TRBJ2-7, with TRBD1 as a possible D gene (6 bases). Trimming cost V 10 bases and J 2 bases, with 15 bases left between them. The CDR3 is made up of 13 amino acids. Germline values: CDR1 ENHRY, CDR2 SYGVKD. The CDR3 region has the DNA TGTGCCACGGGACACCCTGGGACCTACGAGCAGTACTTC. This encodes CATGHPGTYEQYF.

The V and J genes are TRBV5-1 and TRBJ1-6; possibly TRBD1 for D (5 bases). The germline V and J ends were trimmed by 0 bases and 7 bases, with 14 bases remaining between them. The CDR3 spans 16 residues. Germline loops: CDR1 SGHRS, CDR2 YFSETQ. The CDR3 loop reads CASSLGTRVNNSPLHF. In DNA form, the CDR3 reads TGCGCCAGCAGCTTGGGGACAAGAGTAAACAATTCACCCCTCCACTTT.

The V and J genes are TRBV2 and TRBJ2-7, with 9 positions matching TRBD1. CDR3 length: 13 amino acids. Germline-derived CDR1 and CDR2 are SNHLY and FYNNEI. V was pared by 5 bases and J by 5 bases, with 4 bases of the junction left unmatched. In nucleotides, the CDR3 is TGTGCCAGCAGTTCACAGGGGGCACACGAGCAGTACTTC. The encoded protein is CASSSQGAHEQYF.

V usage is TRBV6-5 and J usage is TRBJ1-2; 8 nucleotides agree with TRBD1. The CDR3 loop spans 15 amino acids. The V gene end was trimmed by 5 bases and the J gene end by 3 bases; junction bases not matched to a gene: 8. The germline gives CDR1 MNHEY, CDR2 SVGAGI. CDR3 in amino acids: CASSPGTGGDYGYTF. The DNA for the CDR3 is TGTGCCAGCAGTCCCGGGACAGGAGGGGACTATGGCTACACCTTC.